These 29 T cell receptor beta chains were all obtained from the same sample, sequenced in a study of siplizumab effects on memory and regulatory T cells. Measured with immunoSEQ multiplex PCR; TCRdb has only the in-frame clones, and not every one. The sample includes over 65,000 clones, 93% of them seen just once. Sequencing input: CD8+ T cells sorted from blood. These receptors were obtained from a human donor in good health.

This clone was detected a few times. The genes are TRBV2 and TRBJ1-1; tentative D call: TRBD1 (5 bases). Trimming cost V 4 bases and J 0 bases, with 9 bases left between them. There are 14 residues in the CDR3. CDR1 is SNHLY and CDR2 is FYNNEI in the germline V gene. The CDR3 sequence: CASSAGAVNTEAFF. The CDR3 nucleotides read TGTGCCAGCAGTGCCGGGGCGGTGAACACTGAAGCTTTCTTT. The whole variable domain, remainder taken from reference TRBV2 and TRBJ1-1, is EPEVTQTPSHQVTQMGQEVILRCVPISNHLYFYWYRQILGQKVEFLVSFYNNEISEKSEIFDDQFSVERPDGSNFTLKIRSTKLEDSAMYFCASSAGAVNTEAFFGQGTRLTVV.

V gene TRBV4-1 combines with J gene TRBJ2-3; TRBD2 might be the D (5 bases). CDR1 is MGHRA, CDR2 YSYEKL, per germline. The ends were cut back, 3 bases at V and 4 bases at J, with 17 bases in the middle. The CDR3 loop spans 16 amino acids. The CDR3 sequence: CASSHVLGSAADTQYF. CDR3 in DNA: TGCGCCAGCAGCCATGTCTTAGGGTCAGCGGCAGATACGCAGTATTTT.

V is TRBV14 and J is TRBJ2-5; perhaps TRBD2 as D (7 bases). Germline assignment: CDR1 SGHDN and CDR2 FVKESK. The V and J ends lost 0 bases and 5 bases respectively, with 10 bases between them. CDR3 length equals 14 residues. Here the CDR3 reads CASSQDEGGETQYF. The CDR3 region has the DNA TGTGCCAGCAGCCAAGATGAGGGGGGGGAGACCCAGTACTTC.

The V and J genes are TRBV6-1 and TRBJ2-4, with 11 nucleotides matching TRBD2. The CDR3 is 15 residues long. V lost 5 bases, J lost 6 bases, and 6 bases stayed unmatched. Germline V gives CDR1 MNHNS, CDR2 SASEGT. CDR3 residues: CASSLTGTSGNIQYF. For the CDR3, the DNA is TGTGCCAGCAGTCTTACCGGGACTAGCGGAAACATTCAGTACTTC.

This clone has just one count. The gene calls are TRBV6-5 and TRBJ1-2; TRBD1 matches 8 bases. Trimming took 6 bases from V and 8 from J; bases not matched to a gene: 8. CDR3 length equals 13 residues. Per germline, CDR1 MNHEY and CDR2 SVGAGI. CDR3 nucleotides: TGTGCCAGCAGCTACGGACAGGGAGGGGGCTACACCTTC. It yields the protein CASSYGQGGGYTF.

The genes are TRBV6-6 and TRBJ2-3, with D perhaps matching TRBD1 (6 bases). This CDR3 is 12 amino acids long. CDR1 is MNHNY and CDR2 is SVGAGI in the germline V gene (reference sequence). The germline V and J ends were trimmed by 2 bases and 10 bases, with 10 bases remaining between them. The CDR3 region is CASSYGGKAQYF. CDR3 coding DNA: TGTGCCAGCAGTTACGGGGGCAAGGCGCAGTATTTT.

As for this clone: Other nucleotide sequences in the sample specify the same CDR3. This chain connects TRBV4-1 to TRBJ1-2, with D possibly TRBD1 on 6 matching bases. Between the trimmed V and J ends, which lost 1 base and 6 bases, there was a span of 9 bases. Germline CDR1 and CDR2: MGHRA and YSYEKL. This CDR3 contains 13 residues. The CDR3 is CASSQVAGDGYTF. In DNA, the CDR3 is TGCGCCAGCAGCCAAGTAGCAGGGGATGGCTACACCTTC.

The chain couples TRBV6-1 to TRBJ2-6; D call uncertain. CDR3 length: 15 residues. V was cut by 2 bases and J by 0 bases, with 5 bases left in between. Germline-derived CDR1 and CDR2 are MNHNS and SASEGT. Written as DNA, the CDR3 is TGTGCCAGCAGTGAAAAGTCCTCTGGGGCCAACGTCCTGACTTTC. The encoded protein is CASSEKSSGANVLTF.

The rearrangement joins TRBV2 to TRBJ2-2; tentative D call: TRBD2 (5 bases). The CDR3 has 15 residues. Germline CDR1 SNHLY, CDR2 FYNNEI. The V gene lost 8 bases and the J gene lost 2 bases, with 15 bases spanning the gap. In DNA form, the CDR3 reads TGTGCCAGCTCGGGATGGGAGACAAACACCGGGGAGCTGTTTTTT. Protein sequence: CASSGWETNTGELFF.

The V call is TRBV2, the J call TRBJ1-1; possibly TRBD1 for D (5 bases). The CDR3 length is 14 residues. V lost 2 bases to trimming and J lost 3 bases, with 10 bases between them. Germline CDR1 and CDR2: SNHLY and FYNNEI. CDR3 DNA: TGTGCCAGCAGTGAACGGGGGGGAGACACTGAAGCTTTCTTT. Protein sequence: CASSERGGDTEAFF.

The chain recombines TRBV4-3 with TRBJ1-2, with D perhaps TRBD1 (5 bases). CDR1 is LGHNA, CDR2 YSLEER, per germline. Trimming took off 0 bases at V and 3 bases at J, with 20 bases between the two ends. This CDR3 contains 18 residues. The CDR3 reads CASSQDRTTGVGHYGYTF. The CDR3 coding sequence is TGCGCCAGCAGCCAAGATCGAACTACGGGGGTTGGCCACTATGGCTACACCTTC.

CDR3 in DNA: TGTGCCAGCAGCCAATCGGGCTCCTATAATTCACCCCTCCACTTT. The encoded protein is CASSQSGSYNSPLHF. The chain employs TRBV9 and TRBJ1-6; D gene unclear. V dropped 4 bases and J dropped 0 bases, with 8 bases sitting between them. The CDR3 sequence is 15 residues long. Germline loops: CDR1 SGDLS, CDR2 YYNGEE.

The rearrangement joins TRBV29-1 to TRBJ1-2, with TRBD1 matching over 12 bases. Germline trimming cut 6 bases from V and 7 bases from J; bases unmatched to any gene: 3. CDR3 size: 12 residues. Germline V CDR1 and CDR2: SQVTM, ANQGSEA. The CDR3 sequence: CSVEGQGAGYTF. In DNA, the CDR3 is TGCAGCGTGGAGGGACAGGGGGCTGGCTACACCTTC.

This chain joins TRBV30 and TRBJ1-2, with D uncertain. Trimming took off 5 bases at V and 7 bases at J, with 11 bases between the two ends. This CDR3 spans 11 amino acids. Germline V gene sequence: CDR1 GTSNPN, CDR2 SVGIG (reference sequence). As DNA, the CDR3 is TGTGCCTGGGGCCCCTCGGGTGGCTACACCTTC. This gives the protein CAWGPSGGYTF.

This chain uses TRBV5-1 with TRBJ2-2; D is unresolved. Germline V gene sequence: CDR1 SGHRS, CDR2 YFSETQ. The CDR3 runs 14 residues. V lost 0 bases to trimming and J lost 2 bases, with 5 bases between them. The CDR3 DNA reads as TGCGCCAGCAGCTTGGGACATAACACCGGGGAGCTGTTTTTT. This codes for CASSLGHNTGELFF.

The rearrangement links TRBV27 to TRBJ2-3, with D possibly being TRBD1 or TRBD2 (5 bases each). The CDR3 is made up of 14 amino acids. Between the trimmed V and J ends, which lost 2 bases and 6 bases, there was a span of 12 bases. Germline CDR1 is MNHEY and CDR2 is SMNVEV (reference sequence). This CDR3 is CASSLGAGADTQYF. CDR3 DNA sequence: TGTGCCAGCAGTTTAGGTGCCGGGGCGGATACGCAGTATTTT.

The chain has TRBV6-5 and TRBJ2-3; no firm D call. Germline values: CDR1 MNHEY, CDR2 SVGAGI. V gave up 2 bases and J gave up 2 bases, with 8 bases separating them. The CDR3 has 14 amino acids. The chain's CDR3 is CASSYLVSTDTQYF. As DNA, the CDR3 is TGTGCCAGCAGTTACCTGGTCTCCACAGATACGCAGTATTTT.

This clone was picked up a small number of times. The chain is built from TRBV18 and TRBJ1-2, with 8 bases lining up with TRBD1. Germline CDR1 reads KGHSH; CDR2 reads LQKENI. This CDR3 spans 14 amino acids. Trimming cost V 3 bases and J 6 bases; bases outside gene matches: 6. The CDR3 here is CASSPGQGADGYTF. The DNA of the CDR3 is TGTGCCAGCTCACCGGGGCAGGGGGCGGATGGCTACACCTTC. Variable domain in full (rest from reference TRBV18 and TRBJ1-2): NAGVMQNPRHLVRRRGQEARLRCSPMKGHSHVYWYRQLPEEGLKFMVYLQKENIIDESGMPKERFSAEFPKEGPSILRIQQVVRGDSAAYFCASSPGQGADGYTFGSGTRLTVV.

The chain joins TRBV9 to TRBJ2-2, with 11 bases matching TRBD2. The V segment lost 3 bases and the J segment 5 bases; nucleotides outside the gene matches: 3. Germline loops: CDR1 SGDLS, CDR2 YYNGEE. CDR3 size: 15 residues. DNA of the CDR3: TGTGCCAGCAGCGCTAGCGGGGGGATTACCGGGGAGCTGTTTTTT. Translation: CASSASGGITGELFF.

The chain couples TRBV16 to TRBJ1-3, with D hard to call. Trimming cost V 0 bases and J 2 bases, with 8 bases left between them. The germline CDR1 and CDR2 sequences are KGHSY and FQNENV. The CDR3 extends over 15 amino acids. The CDR3, as DNA: TGTGCCAGCAGCCAATCTGAGGGCGCTGGAAACACCATATATTTT. It is translated as CASSQSEGAGNTIYF.

This chain uses TRBV5-1 with TRBJ1-1; 8 nucleotides match TRBD1. Germline-derived CDR1 and CDR2 are SGHRS and YFSETQ. V lost 2 bases to trimming and J lost 3 bases; unmatched junction nucleotides: 6. The CDR3 has 15 residues. The CDR3 sequence: CASSLGQGLDTEAFF. Written as DNA, the CDR3 is TGCGCCAGCAGCTTAGGACAGGGTTTGGACACTGAAGCTTTCTTT. The full variable domain, its missing parts supplied by reference TRBV5-1 and TRBJ1-1, is KAGVTQTPRYLIKTRGQQVTLSCSPISGHRSVSWYQQTPGQGLQFLFEYFSETQRNKGNFPGRFSGRQFSNSRSEMNVSTLELGDSALYLCASSLGQGLDTEAFFGQGTRLTVV.

The CDR3 region is CASSTVPYEQYF. In DNA, the CDR3 is TGTGCCAGTAGTACCGTTCCGTACGAGCAGTACTTC. The rearrangement uses TRBV19 and TRBJ2-7; no reliable D call. In germline, CDR1 is LNHDA, CDR2 SQIVND (reference sequence). The CDR3 has 12 residues. The V and J ends lost 4 bases and 4 bases respectively, with 8 bases between them.

The chain uses TRBV19 and TRBJ2-1; 8 bases are a match to TRBD2. The V and J ends lost 1 base and 7 bases, in that order; junction bases with no gene match: 6. CDR3 length equals 15 residues. Germline lookup yields CDR1 LNHDA and CDR2 SQIVND (reference sequence). The CDR3 reads CASSIVLAGGNEQFF. DNA for the CDR3: TGTGCCAGTAGTATAGTGCTAGCGGGCGGAAATGAGCAGTTCTTC.

The CDR3 DNA sequence: TGTGCCAGCAGCGAGGCGGGACACACGTTAACAGGCTACACCTTC. It encodes CASSEAGHTLTGYTF. The J gene is TRBJ1-2, the V gene TRBV9; a weak D match, TRBD1 (6 bases). Germline CDR1 SGDLS, CDR2 YYNGEE. The CDR3 totals 15 residues. V was trimmed by 3 bases and J by 8 bases, leaving 20 bases between them.

The chain carries TRBV11-1 and TRBJ2-3; D is uncertain. In germline, CDR1 is SGHAT, CDR2 FQDESV (reference sequence). The CDR3 runs 13 residues. Trimming removed 8 bases from V and 2 bases from J, with 11 bases in between. The CDR3, as DNA: TGTGCCAGCCGCCCTGCTTCCACAGATACGCAGTATTTT. Its protein product is CASRPASTDTQYF.

This chain connects TRBV4-3 to TRBJ2-1, with D possibly being TRBD1 or TRBD2 (6 bases each). The germline V gene has CDR1 LGHNA and CDR2 YSLEER. The V end was cut by 0 bases, the J end by 7 bases, with 16 bases between. The CDR3 spans 16 residues. In DNA form, the CDR3 reads TGCGCCAGCAGCCAAGATGGGGGGCCCCCCGGTAATGAGCAGTTCTTC. It specifies CASSQDGGPPGNEQFF.

In DNA form, the CDR3 reads TGTGCCAGCAGTTTGGAGTACGGAGCACCCCTCCACTTT. Residues: CASSLEYGAPLHF. The chain recombines TRBV27 with TRBJ1-6; D is unresolved. The CDR3 totals 13 residues. Looked up from germline, CDR1 is MNHEY and CDR2 is SMNVEV (reference sequence). The V end was cut by 3 bases, the J end by 11 bases, with 11 bases between.

The CDR3 reads CASSPPTRQGLAGYTF. In DNA, the CDR3 is TGTGCCAGCTCACCACCGACCCGGCAGGGGCTGGCTGGCTACACCTTC. The J gene is TRBJ1-2, the V gene TRBV18; D might be TRBD1 (6 bases). Germline values: CDR1 KGHSH, CDR2 LQKENI. Trimming removed 0 bases from V and 7 bases from J, with 18 bases in between. The CDR3 is made up of 16 amino acids.

The chain employs TRBV4-1 and TRBJ2-3; D call uncertain. The CDR3 length is 14 residues. Looked up from germline, CDR1 is MGHRA and CDR2 is YSYEKL. Trimming stripped 4 bases from V and 3 bases from J, with 11 bases between. CDR3 loop: CASSLRIETDTQYF. CDR3 DNA: TGCGCCAGCAGCCTTCGGATAGAAACAGATACGCAGTATTTT.